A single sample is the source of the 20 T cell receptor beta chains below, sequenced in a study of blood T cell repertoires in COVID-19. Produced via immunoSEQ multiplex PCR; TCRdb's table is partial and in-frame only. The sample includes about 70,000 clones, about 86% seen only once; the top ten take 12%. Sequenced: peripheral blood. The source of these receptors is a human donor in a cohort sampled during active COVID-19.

The CDR3, as DNA: TGTGCCAGCAGTTACGACCGACTGCAATATGGCTACACCTTC. Amino acid sequence: CASSYDRLQYGYTF. The J gene is TRBJ1-2, the V gene TRBV6-5; D gene uncertain. The germline V gene has CDR1 MNHEY and CDR2 SVGAGI. The CDR3 runs to 14 residues. The V and J ends lost 2 bases and 5 bases respectively, with 12 bases between them.

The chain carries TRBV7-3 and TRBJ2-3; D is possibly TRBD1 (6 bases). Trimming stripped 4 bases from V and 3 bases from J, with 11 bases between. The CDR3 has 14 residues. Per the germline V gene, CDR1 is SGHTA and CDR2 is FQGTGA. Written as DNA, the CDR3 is TGTGCCAGCAGCTCACAGGGTTCAACAGATACGCAGTATTTT. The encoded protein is CASSSQGSTDTQYF.

The CDR3 is CASSFTGVPNTEAFF. For the CDR3, the DNA is TGTGCCAGCAGTTTCACAGGCGTCCCGAACACTGAAGCTTTCTTT. V is TRBV28 and J is TRBJ1-1; D is perhaps TRBD1 (5 bases). In germline, CDR1 is MDHEN, CDR2 SYDVKM. The CDR3 contains 15 residues. V was trimmed by 3 bases and J by 1 base, leaving 12 bases between them. Variable domain in full (rest from reference TRBV28 and TRBJ1-1): DVKVTQSSRYLVKRTGEKVFLECVQDMDHENMFWYRQDPGLGLRLIYFSYDVKMKEKGDIPEGYSVSREKKERFSLILESASTNQTSMYLCASSFTGVPNTEAFFGQGTRLTVV.

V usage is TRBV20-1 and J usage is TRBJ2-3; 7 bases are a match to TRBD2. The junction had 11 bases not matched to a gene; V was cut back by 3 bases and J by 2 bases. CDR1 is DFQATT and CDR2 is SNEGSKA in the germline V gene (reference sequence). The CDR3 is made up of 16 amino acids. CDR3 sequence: CSASGGGPVPTDTQYF. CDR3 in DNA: TGCAGTGCTAGTGGCGGGGGACCGGTCCCCACAGATACGCAGTATTTT.

The CDR3 sequence: CASSLADYLEGGGKYF. The CDR3 DNA is TGTGCCAGCAGCTTAGCGGATTATTTGGAGGGGGGGGGCAAGTATTTT. The chain carries TRBV7-2 and TRBJ2-3; possibly TRBD2 for D (7 bases). The germline CDR1 and CDR2 sequences are SGHTA and FQGNSA. V was cut by 0 bases and J by 13 bases, with 23 bases left in between. This CDR3 has 16 amino acids.

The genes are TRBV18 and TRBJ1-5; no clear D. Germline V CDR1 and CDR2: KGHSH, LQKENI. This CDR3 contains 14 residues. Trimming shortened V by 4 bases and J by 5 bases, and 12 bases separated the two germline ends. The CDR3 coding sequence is TGTGCCAGCTCACGGGAGTATGGGGATCAGCCCCAGCATTTT. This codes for CASSREYGDQPQHF. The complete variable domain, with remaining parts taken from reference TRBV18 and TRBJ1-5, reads NAGVMQNPRHLVRRRGQEARLRCSPMKGHSHVYWYRQLPEEGLKFMVYLQKENIIDESGMPKERFSAEFPKEGPSILRIQQVVRGDSAAYFCASSREYGDQPQHFGDGTRLSIL.

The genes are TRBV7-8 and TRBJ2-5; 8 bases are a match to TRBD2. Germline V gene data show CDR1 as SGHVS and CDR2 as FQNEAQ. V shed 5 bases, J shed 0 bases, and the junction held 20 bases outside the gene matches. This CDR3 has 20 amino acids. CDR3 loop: CASSPKSDSGARKYQETQYF. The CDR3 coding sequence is TGTGCCAGCAGCCCCAAGTCCGATAGCGGGGCGAGAAAATACCAAGAGACCCAGTACTTC.

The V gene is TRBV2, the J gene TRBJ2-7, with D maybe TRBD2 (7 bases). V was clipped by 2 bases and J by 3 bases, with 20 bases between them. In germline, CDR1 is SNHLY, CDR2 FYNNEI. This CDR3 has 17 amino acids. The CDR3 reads CASSEFSRGTRIYEQYF. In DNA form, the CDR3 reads TGTGCCAGCAGTGAATTCTCGCGGGGGACACGAATCTACGAGCAGTACTTC.

The CDR3 nucleotides read TGTGCCAGCAGCCCCAACCAGGGTGTAGAAGAGCAGTACTTC. Protein: CASSPNQGVEEQYF. The chain joins TRBV3-1 (or the pseudogene TRBV3-2) to TRBJ2-7, with D possibly matching TRBD1 (5 bases). In germline, CDR1 is LGHDT, CDR2 YNNKEL (reference sequence). Trimming cost V 4 bases and J 7 bases, with 17 bases left between them. This CDR3 has 14 residues.

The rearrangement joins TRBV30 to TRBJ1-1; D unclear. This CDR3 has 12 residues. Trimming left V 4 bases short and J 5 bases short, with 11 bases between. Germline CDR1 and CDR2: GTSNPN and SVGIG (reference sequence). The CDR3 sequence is CAWTAGGTEAFF. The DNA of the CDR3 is TGTGCCTGGACGGCCGGAGGGACTGAAGCTTTCTTT.

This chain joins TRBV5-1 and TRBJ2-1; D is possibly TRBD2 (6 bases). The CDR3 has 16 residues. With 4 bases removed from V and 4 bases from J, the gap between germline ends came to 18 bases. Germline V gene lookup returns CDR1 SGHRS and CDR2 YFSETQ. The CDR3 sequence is CASSQTLATTYNEQFF. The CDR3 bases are TGCGCCAGCAGCCAGACCCTAGCGACCACTTACAATGAGCAGTTCTTC. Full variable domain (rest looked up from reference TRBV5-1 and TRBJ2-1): KAGVTQTPRYLIKTRGQQVTLSCSPISGHRSVSWYQQTPGQGLQFLFEYFSETQRNKGNFPGRFSGRQFSNSRSEMNVSTLELGDSALYLCASSQTLATTYNEQFFGPGTRLTVL.

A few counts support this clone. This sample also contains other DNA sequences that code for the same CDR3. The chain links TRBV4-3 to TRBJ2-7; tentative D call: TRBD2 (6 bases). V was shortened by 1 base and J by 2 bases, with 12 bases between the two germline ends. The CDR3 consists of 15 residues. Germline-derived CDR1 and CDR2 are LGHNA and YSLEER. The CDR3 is CASSQGGGDPYEQYF. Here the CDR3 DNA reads TGCGCCAGCAGCCAAGGAGGCGGGGATCCCTACGAGCAGTACTTC.

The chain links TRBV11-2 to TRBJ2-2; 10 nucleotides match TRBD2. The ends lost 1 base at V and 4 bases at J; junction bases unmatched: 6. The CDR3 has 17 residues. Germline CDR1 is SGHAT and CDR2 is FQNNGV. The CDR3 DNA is TGTGCCAGCAGCTTAGTAGCGGGGGGTTTCGGCACCGGGGAGCTGTTTTTT. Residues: CASSLVAGGFGTGELFF.

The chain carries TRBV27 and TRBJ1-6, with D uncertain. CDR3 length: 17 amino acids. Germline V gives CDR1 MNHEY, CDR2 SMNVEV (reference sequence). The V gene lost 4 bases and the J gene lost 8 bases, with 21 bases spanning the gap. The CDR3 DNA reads TGTGCCAGCAGTTCCCAAGGTTTCCTTATCGGGGATTCACCCCTCCACTTT. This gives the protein CASSSQGFLIGDSPLHF.

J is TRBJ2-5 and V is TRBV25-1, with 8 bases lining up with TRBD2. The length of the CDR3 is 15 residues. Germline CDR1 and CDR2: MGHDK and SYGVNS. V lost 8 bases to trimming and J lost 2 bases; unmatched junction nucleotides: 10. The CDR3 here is CASSGGLGTQETQYF. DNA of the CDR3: TGTGCCAGCTCGGGGGGGCTCGGAACTCAAGAGACCCAGTACTTC.

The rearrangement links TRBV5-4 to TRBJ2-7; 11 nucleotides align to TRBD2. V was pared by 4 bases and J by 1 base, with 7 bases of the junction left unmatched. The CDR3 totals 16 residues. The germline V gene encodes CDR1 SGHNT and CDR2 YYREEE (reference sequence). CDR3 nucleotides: TGTGCCAGCAGCATCGGGACTAGCGGTTTTTCCTACGAGCAGTACTTC. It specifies CASSIGTSGFSYEQYF. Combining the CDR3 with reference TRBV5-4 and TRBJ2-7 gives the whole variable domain ETGVTQSPTHLIKTRGQQVTLRCSSQSGHNTVSWYQQALGQGPQFIFQYYREEENGRGNFPPRFSGLQFPNYSSELNVNALELDDSALYLCASSIGTSGFSYEQYFGPGTRLTVT.

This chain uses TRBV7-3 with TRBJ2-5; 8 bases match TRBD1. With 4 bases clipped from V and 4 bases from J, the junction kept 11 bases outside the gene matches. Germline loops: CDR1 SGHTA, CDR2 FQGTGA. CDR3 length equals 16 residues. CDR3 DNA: TGTGCCAGCAGCTCTGGCAGGGGGCATGTTGGAGAGACCCAGTACTTC. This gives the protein CASSSGRGHVGETQYF.

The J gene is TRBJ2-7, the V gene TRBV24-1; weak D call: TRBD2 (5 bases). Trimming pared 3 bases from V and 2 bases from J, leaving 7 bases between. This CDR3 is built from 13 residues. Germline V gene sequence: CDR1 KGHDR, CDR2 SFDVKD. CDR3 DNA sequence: TGTGCCACCAGTGATCCCGGGACCTACGAGCAGTACTTC. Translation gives CATSDPGTYEQYF.

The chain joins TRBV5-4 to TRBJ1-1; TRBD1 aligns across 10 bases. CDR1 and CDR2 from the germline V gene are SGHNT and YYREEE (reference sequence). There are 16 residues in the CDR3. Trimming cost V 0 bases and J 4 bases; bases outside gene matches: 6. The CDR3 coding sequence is TGTGCCAGCAGCTTGGCCGGGACAGGGGATGGCACTGAAGCTTTCTTT. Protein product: CASSLAGTGDGTEAFF. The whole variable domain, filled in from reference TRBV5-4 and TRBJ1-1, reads ETGVTQSPTHLIKTRGQQVTLRCSSQSGHNTVSWYQQALGQGPQFIFQYYREEENGRGNFPPRFSGLQFPNYSSELNVNALELDDSALYLCASSLAGTGDGTEAFFGQGTRLTVV.

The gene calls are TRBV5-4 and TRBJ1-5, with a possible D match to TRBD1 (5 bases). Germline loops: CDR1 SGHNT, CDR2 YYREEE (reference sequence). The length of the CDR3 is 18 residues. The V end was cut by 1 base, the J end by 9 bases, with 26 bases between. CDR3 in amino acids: CASSLFDGGGKASMPQHF. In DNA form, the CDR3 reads TGTGCCAGCAGCTTGTTCGATGGCGGGGGGAAGGCGTCCATGCCCCAGCATTTT.